This T cell receptor beta chain was sequenced during a study of blood T cell repertoires in COVID-19. In the study overall: Sample material is recorded as cDNA or gDNA derived from T cells, B-cell-depleted T cells, or PBMCs.

Original processing notes: Reference gene primer amplification gave nucleated cell count estimates. Here immunoSEQ multiplex PCR was the method, and the copy in TCRdb shows in-frame clones only, minus some. V and J calls and clone size come straight from that table; D and trimming were deduced from the DNA. The sample lists a few hundred thousand clones, around 90% occurring once. The TCR originated in a man between 18 and 29 years old who had recovered from COVID-19. Sequences were obtained from peripheral blood.

In DNA form, the CDR3 reads TGTGCCATCAGGGCCACCGGGACAGGACCCTACGAGCAGTACTTC. Translated: CAIRATGTGPYEQYF. The chain links TRBV10-3 to TRBJ2-7, with 8 positions matching TRBD1. There are 15 residues in the CDR3. Unmatched junction bases numbered 9, after V lost 6 bases and J lost 2 bases. Germline V gives CDR1 ENHRY, CDR2 SYGVKD.